Listed below are T cell receptor beta chains from one sample, sequenced in a study of blood T cell repertoires in COVID-19. TCRdb's table, derived via immunoSEQ multiplex PCR, lists solely in-frame clones and lacks some. The sample yields about 210,000 clones, around 84% seen once. Input material: peripheral blood. Receptors originate from a woman aged 80 or older with COVID-19, enrolled during active disease. The CDR3 runs from the conserved cysteine through the conserved F or W. Each record gives: clone size, V gene, D gene, J gene, CDR3 protein, CDR3 DNA. The D gene is left open where the match is weak. A clone size is listed for some rows: how often the clone was seen (once, few, many), or a class if it is expanded.

>NA|TRBV5-1|TRBD2|TRBJ2-1
CASSLALVRGDNNEQFF
TGCGCCAGCAGCTTGGCCTTAGTGCGGGGGGACAACAATGAGCAGTTCTTC
>NA|TRBV3-1/TRBV3-2|NA|TRBJ2-5
CASSWSVRGGTQETQYF
TGTGCCAGCAGCTGGTCTGTGAGGGGGGGGACTCAAGAGACCCAGTACTTC
>NA|TRBV12-2|NA|TRBJ1-1
CASRLSAIGVAKEVNTEAFF
TGTGCAAGTCGCCTAAGCGCAATCGGCGTGGCCAAAGAGGTGAACACTGAAGCTTTCTTT
>NA|TRBV19|NA|TRBJ1-3
CASGIHSGNTIYF
TGTGCCAGCGGGATTCACTCTGGAAACACCATATATTTT
>few|TRBV30|NA|TRBJ1-5
CASGSQGNQPQHF
TGTGCCTCCGGGAGCCAAGGCAATCAGCCCCAGCATTTT
>NA|TRBV24-1|TRBD2|TRBJ2-1
CATSGLAGVYNEQFF
TGTGCCACCAGTGGACTAGCGGGGGTATACAATGAGCAGTTCTTC
>NA|TRBV7-9|NA|TRBJ1-6
CASSLQINSPLHF
TGTGCCAGCAGCCTTCAGATCAATTCACCCCTCCACTTT
>NA|TRBV5-1|NA|TRBJ1-1
CASSLEGRENTEAFF
TGCGCCAGCAGCTTGGAAGGGAGGGAGAACACTGAAGCTTTCTTT
>NA|TRBV27|TRBD1|TRBJ1-1
CASSPATGEGDTEAFF
TGTGCCAGCAGTCCCGCGACAGGGGAGGGGGACACTGAAGCTTTCTTT
>once|TRBV6-2/TRBV6-3|TRBD1|TRBJ1-5
CASSPAGQGGQPQHF
TGTGCCAGCAGTCCCGCGGGACAGGGAGGACAGCCCCAGCATTTT
>NA|TRBV28|TRBD2|TRBJ2-3
CASSPLAGYTDTQYF
TGTGCCAGCAGTCCTTTAGCGGGGTACACAGATACGCAGTATTTT
>once|TRBV3-1/TRBV3-2|TRBD2|TRBJ2-5
CASSPSGGGQETQYF
TGTGCCAGCAGCCCCTCCGGCGGGGGACAAGAGACCCAGTACTTC
>NA|TRBV28|TRBD1|TRBJ1-5
CASRETGNQPQHF
TGTGCCAGCAGGGAGACAGGGAATCAGCCCCAGCATTTT
>NA|TRBV7-2|NA|TRBJ1-6
CASSLALAVGAYSPLHF
TGTGCCAGCAGCTTAGCGCTGGCCGTGGGGGCTTATTCACCCCTCCACTTT
>NA|TRBV23-1|NA|TRBJ1-1
CASSQSIGGNTEAFF
TGCGCCAGCAGTCAATCTATAGGGGGGAACACTGAAGCTTTCTTT
>NA|TRBV6-2/TRBV6-3|NA|TRBJ2-3
CASSPDTYRTDTQYF
TGTGCCAGCAGCCCGGACACATATCGTACAGATACGCAGTATTTT
>once|TRBV6-5|NA|TRBJ1-1
CASRANTEAFF
TGTGCCAGCAGGGCTAACACTGAAGCTTTCTTT
>NA|TRBV2|NA|TRBJ2-1
CASRSSSGQLLGNEQFF
TGTGCCAGCAGGTCTTCTTCCGGACAGCTCCTCGGGAATGAGCAGTTCTTC
>NA|TRBV9|NA|TRBJ2-1
CASSVAGRAGYNEQFF
TGTGCCAGCAGCGTAGCCGGCAGGGCCGGATACAATGAGCAGTTCTTC
>NA|TRBV18|NA|TRBJ1-4
CASSPLAGRREKLFF
TGTGCCAGCTCACCACTGGCAGGGCGGCGAGAAAAACTGTTTTTT
>few|TRBV2|TRBD1|TRBJ1-6
CASSVGTGVSSYNSPLHF
TGTGCCAGCAGTGTAGGGACAGGGGTGAGCTCCTATAATTCACCCCTCCACTTT
>NA|TRBV19|NA|TRBJ1-2
CASTIQGVYGYTF
TGTGCCAGTACGATACAGGGAGTCTATGGCTACACCTTC
>NA|TRBV5-1|NA|TRBJ1-2
CASSLDGGDYGYTF
TGCGCCAGCAGCTTGGATGGGGGGGACTATGGCTACACCTTC
>NA|TRBV6-5|NA|TRBJ1-4
CASSWPGGRLFF
TGTGCCAGCAGTTGGCCCGGGGGGAGGTTGTTTTTT
>NA|TRBV6-5|TRBD1|TRBJ2-2
CASSRQGALTGELFF
TGTGCCAGCAGTCGACAGGGGGCGCTCACCGGGGAGCTGTTTTTT
>few|TRBV7-2|TRBD1|TRBJ1-6
CASRPPTGMESPLHF
TGTGCCAGCAGACCTCCGACAGGGATGGAATCACCCCTCCACTTT
>NA|TRBV6-2/TRBV6-3|NA|TRBJ1-1
CASSYKRSTEAFF
TGTGCCAGCAGTTACAAGAGGTCCACTGAAGCTTTCTTT
>NA|TRBV5-1|NA|TRBJ2-5
CASSQEGPQYF
TGCGCCAGCAGCCAGGAGGGGCCCCAGTACTTC
>NA|TRBV28|NA|TRBJ1-5
CASLSGATIQPQHF
TGTGCCAGCCTTTCAGGGGCTACAATTCAGCCCCAGCATTTT
>once|TRBV23-1|TRBD1|TRBJ2-5
CASSQTGQASVTQYF
TGCGCCAGCAGTCAGACGGGACAGGCCTCAGTGACCCAGTACTTC
>NA|TRBV14|TRBD2|TRBJ2-6
CASSPHLAGISGANVLTF
TGTGCCAGCAGTCCCCACTTAGCGGGGATTTCTGGGGCCAACGTCCTGACTTTC
>NA|TRBV25-1|TRBD2|TRBJ2-5
CASSERTSGETQYF
TGTGCCAGCAGTGAAAGGACTAGCGGAGAGACCCAGTACTTC
>NA|TRBV2|NA|TRBJ2-3
CASSGQETSTDTQYF
TGTGCCAGCAGTGGACAGGAGACTAGCACAGATACGCAGTATTTT
>NA|TRBV2|NA|TRBJ1-1
CASSERRTTEAFF
TGTGCCAGCAGCGAAAGGAGGACCACTGAAGCTTTCTTT
>NA|TRBV5-4|TRBD1|TRBJ1-6
CASSGTGGGSPLHF
TGTGCCAGCAGCGGCACAGGGGGCGGGTCACCCCTCCACTTT
>NA|TRBV2|NA|TRBJ1-1
CASSVRVGANTEAFF
TGTGCCAGCAGTGTCAGGGTTGGGGCGAACACTGAAGCTTTCTTT
>NA|TRBV10-3|NA|TRBJ2-5
CATRGPVGETQYF
TGTGCCACCAGGGGTCCGGTCGGGGAGACCCAGTACTTC
>NA|TRBV12-5|NA|TRBJ1-1
CASGPGNTEAFF
TGTGCTAGTGGCCCAGGCAACACTGAAGCTTTCTTT
>NA|TRBV19|NA|TRBJ1-6
CASTSGQGIDSPLHF
TGTGCCAGTACCTCTGGCCAGGGGATAGATTCACCCCTCCACTTT
>NA|TRBV7-2|NA|TRBJ2-1
CASTNPSRSSSYNEQFF
TGTGCCAGCACCAATCCTTCCAGGTCGAGCTCCTACAATGAGCAGTTCTTC
>NA|TRBV3-1/TRBV3-2|NA|TRBJ2-3
CASSQRTGRSDTQYF
TGTGCCAGCAGCCAACGTACAGGGAGATCCGATACGCAGTATTTT
>once|TRBV18|NA|TRBJ1-2
CASSPLLDSFGYTF
TGTGCCAGCTCACCCCTACTTGACAGTTTTGGCTACACCTTC
>NA|TRBV19|TRBD1|TRBJ1-5
CASSWTGGNQPQHF
TGTGCCAGTAGTTGGACAGGGGGCAATCAGCCCCAGCATTTT
>NA|TRBV18|NA|TRBJ2-3
CASSPRGADTQYF
TGTGCCAGCTCACCACGGGGGGCAGATACGCAGTATTTT
>NA|TRBV3-1/TRBV3-2|NA|TRBJ2-2
CASSQGRGRTGELFF
TGTGCCAGCAGCCAAGGGCGGGGGCGCACCGGGGAGCTGTTTTTT
>NA|TRBV18|TRBD1|TRBJ1-5
CASSTTGIYQPQHF
TGTGCCAGCTCAACGACAGGGATATATCAGCCCCAGCATTTT
>NA|TRBV2|NA|TRBJ2-1
CASSEDWGENEQFF
TGTGCCAGCAGTGAAGATTGGGGGGAGAATGAGCAGTTCTTC
>NA|TRBV12-3/TRBV12-4|NA|TRBJ1-1
CASSRAEAFF
TGTGCCAGCAGCCGTGCTGAAGCTTTCTTT
>once|TRBV10-1|NA|TRBJ1-2
CASRLTFGYTF
TGCGCCAGCAGGTTAACTTTCGGCTACACCTTC
>NA|TRBV6-5|NA|TRBJ1-1
CASLSGRTEAFF
TGTGCCAGCTTGAGCGGAAGGACTGAAGCTTTCTTT
>few|TRBV4-1|TRBD1|TRBJ1-1
CASSQDPTGTGVTEAFF
TGCGCCAGCAGCCAAGATCCCACCGGGACAGGGGTCACTGAAGCTTTCTTT
>few|TRBV7-9|TRBD1|TRBJ2-1
CASSLAGGEGNEQFF
TGTGCCAGCAGCTTAGCAGGGGGCGAAGGTAATGAGCAGTTCTTC
>NA|TRBV30|NA|TRBJ1-1
CACLPGKAFF
TGTGCCTGCCTACCGGGAAAAGCTTTCTTT
>NA|TRBV6-1|TRBD1|TRBJ2-1
CASSEGFGTGDREFF
TGTGCCAGCAGTGAAGGATTCGGGACAGGGGATAGGGAGTTCTTC
>NA|TRBV7-3|NA|TRBJ2-7
CASSQQPSLEQYF
TGTGCCAGCAGCCAACAGCCGTCTCTGGAGCAGTACTTC